These 29 T cell receptor beta chains originate from one sample sequenced in a study of T cells in Graves' hyperthyroidism and ophthalmopathy. RNA transcripts were the template for amplifying TCR beta CDR3 regions. HTBI primers drove first-round RT-PCR of the TCR CDR3. One entry per CDR3 protein results from TCRdb running MiXCR on the multiplex PCR reads. The data show roughly 650,000 distinct CDR3 sequences, approximately 15% seen once. Sequencing was carried out using blood. These TCRs come from a woman in her thirties or forties with Graves' ophthalmopathy.

This chain links TRBV19 with TRBJ2-2; TRBD2 matches at 7 bases. The germline gives CDR1 LNHDA, CDR2 SQIVND (reference sequence). The CDR3 consists of 16 residues. Trimming took 3 bases from V and 4 from J; bases not matched to a gene: 8. The CDR3 spells CASSISLAAPTGELFF. The CDR3 DNA sequence: TGTGCCAGTAGTATCTCTCTAGCGGCGCCCACCGGGGAGCTGTTTTTT.

This clonotype was detected many times. V is TRBV2 and J is TRBJ1-5, with TRBD1 matching 7 bases. Trimming at V came to 4 bases and at J to 1 base, leaving 4 bases not matched to a gene. There are 15 residues in the CDR3. Germline CDR1 and CDR2: SNHLY and FYNNEI. This CDR3 is CASSGPGGSNQPQHF. CDR3 nucleotide sequence: TGTGCCAGCAGTGGGCCAGGGGGAAGCAATCAGCCCCAGCATTTT.

This clonotype has more than one count but fewer than ten. The chain links TRBV27 to TRBJ2-1, with D perhaps matching TRBD1 (6 bases). The CDR3 runs to 15 residues. Germline CDR1 MNHEY, CDR2 SMNVEV (reference sequence). With 3 bases removed from V and 0 bases from J, the gap between germline ends came to 9 bases. The CDR3 is CASSFQGSSYNEQFF. CDR3 nucleotide sequence: TGTGCCAGCAGTTTTCAGGGGAGCTCCTACAATGAGCAGTTCTTC.

This sequence joins TRBV3-1 and TRBJ1-2; TRBD1 matches 7 bases. The CDR3 runs to 14 residues. J gave up 4 bases and V 4 bases, and 6 bases lay outside the gene matches. Germline V gene sequence: CDR1 LGHDT, CDR2 YNNKEL (reference sequence). Here the CDR3 reads CASSLIAGGYGYTF. For the CDR3, the DNA is TGTGCCAGCAGCCTAATAGCAGGGGGCTATGGCTACACCTTC. The whole variable domain, remainder taken from reference TRBV3-1 and TRBJ1-2, is DTAVSQTPKYLVTQMGNDKSIKCEQNLGHDTMYWYKQDSKKFLKIMFSYNNKELIINETVPNRFSPKSPDKAHLNLHINSLELGDSAVYFCASSLIAGGYGYTFGSGTRLTVV.

The chain is built from TRBV19 and TRBJ1-1; maybe TRBD1 (5 bases). Germline CDR1 reads LNHDA; CDR2 reads SQIVND (reference sequence). V lost 4 bases, J lost 6 bases, and 12 bases lay in between. There are 13 residues in the CDR3. The CDR3 sequence: CASSTRVFAEAFF. CDR3 in DNA: TGTGCCAGTAGTACCAGGGTTTTCGCTGAAGCTTTCTTT.

This clonotype has only a few counts. The rearrangement uses TRBV6-5 and TRBJ1-2; tentatively, D is TRBD1 (6 bases). Germline values: CDR1 MNHEY, CDR2 SVGAGI. This CDR3 has 15 residues. Trimming removed 6 bases from V and 1 base from J, with 15 bases in between. The CDR3 coding sequence is TGTGCCAGCAGCCAGGGGTCAGCGGGTAACTATGGCTACACCTTC. It specifies CASSQGSAGNYGYTF.

A remark on this clonotype: One base away lies a much larger clone, so this may be a sequencing read error. This sequence joins TRBV7-8 and TRBJ1-5; D is unresolved. Germline-derived CDR1 and CDR2 are SGHVS and FQNEAQ. The V end was cut by 2 bases, the J end by 1 base, with 6 bases between. The CDR3 runs to 14 residues. CDR3 in amino acids: CASSLMSSNQPQHF. DNA of the CDR3: TGTGCCAGCAGCTTAATGAGCAGCAATCAGCCCCAGCATTTT.

The V and J genes are TRBV6-4 and TRBJ2-2; D not resolved. The ends were cut back, 3 bases at V and 4 bases at J, with 18 bases in the middle. Germline V gives CDR1 MRHNA, CDR2 SNTAGT. The CDR3 runs 17 residues. CDR3 coding DNA: TGTGCCAGCAGTGAAAGGGCGTCGGCGGAGATCACCGGGGAGCTGTTTTTT. The encoded protein is CASSERASAEITGELFF.

In the case of this clonotype: One base away lies a much larger clone, so this may be a sequencing read error. CDR3 loop: CASRGRGFISQPQHF. CDR3 coding DNA: TGTGCCAGCAGGGGTCGGGGATTTATTAGTCAGCCCCAGCATTTT. The rearrangement joins TRBV2 to TRBJ1-5, with D unclear. V lost 6 bases to trimming and J lost 6 bases, with 18 bases between them. This CDR3 has 15 residues. Germline CDR1 and CDR2: SNHLY and FYNNEI.

This clonotype came up many times. The chain is built from TRBV5-1 and TRBJ2-7; 7 bases match TRBD2. The CDR3 contains 15 residues. From germline, CDR1 is SGHRS and CDR2 YFSETQ. The trim removed 3 bases at V and 2 bases at J, leaving 8 bases unmatched. As DNA, the CDR3 is TGCGCCAGCAGCTCGACCAGCGGGATCGCCTACGAGCAGTACTTC. This codes for CASSSTSGIAYEQYF.

In this sample, this clonotype turned up many times. This rearrangement joins TRBV10-3 to TRBJ2-3, with 12 bases that match TRBD2. Germline values: CDR1 ENHRY, CDR2 SYGVKD. The J segment lost 4 bases and the V segment lost 2 bases, leaving 4 bases of the junction unmatched. This CDR3 is built from 16 residues. CDR3 sequence (DNA): TGTGCCATCAGTGAGGCTAGCGGGGGGGCCGCAGATACGCAGTATTTT. It encodes CAISEASGGAADTQYF.

This clonotype was seen a handful of times. The chain carries TRBV11-1 and TRBJ1-1, with 8 bases that match TRBD1. Germline V gives CDR1 SGHAT, CDR2 FQDESV (reference sequence). V lost 7 bases and J lost 7; bases outside the gene matches: 11. CDR3 length equals 14 residues. The CDR3 region is CASTTTGDFGEAFF. The CDR3 nucleotides are TGTGCCAGCACCACGACAGGGGACTTCGGTGAAGCTTTCTTT.

The gene calls are TRBV28 and TRBJ1-5; a possible D gene is TRBD1 (5 bases). With 8 bases removed from V and 0 bases from J, the gap between germline ends came to 26 bases. The CDR3 is made up of 19 amino acids. Germline lookup yields CDR1 MDHEN and CDR2 SYDVKM. CDR3 protein: CASASQAPSGHFSNQPQHF. CDR3 nucleotide sequence: TGTGCCAGCGCCAGCCAAGCCCCTTCAGGACACTTTAGCAATCAGCCCCAGCATTTT.

This clonotype was recorded many times. V and J are TRBV27 and TRBJ2-1; D is possibly TRBD2 (5 bases). CDR1 and CDR2 from the germline V gene are MNHEY and SMNVEV (reference sequence). The V and J ends lost 7 bases and 0 bases respectively, with 10 bases between them. The CDR3 extends over 14 amino acids. CDR3 amino acids: CASKEADSYNEQFF. DNA for the CDR3: TGTGCCAGCAAGGAGGCGGACTCCTACAATGAGCAGTTCTTC.

This clonotype has ten or more counts. The CDR3 sequence is CASRPGLPNTEAFF. The CDR3, as DNA: TGTGCCAGCAGGCCGGGACTTCCGAACACTGAAGCTTTCTTT. The rearrangement uses TRBV27 and TRBJ1-1; maybe TRBD1 (5 bases). From germline, CDR1 is MNHEY and CDR2 SMNVEV (reference sequence). The CDR3 length is 14 residues. Trimming took 6 bases from V and 1 from J, leaving 12 bases between them.

The J gene is TRBJ2-2, the V gene TRBV9; D might be TRBD1 (5 bases). The CDR3 extends over 16 amino acids. Germline CDR1 reads SGDLS; CDR2 reads YYNGEE. Deletions cut 0 bases from V and 4 bases from J, with 13 bases between. This CDR3 reads CASSVARRAFTGELFF. CDR3 DNA: TGTGCCAGCAGCGTAGCCCGCAGGGCTTTCACCGGGGAGCTGTTTTTT.

On this clonotype: This may be a read error: a much more frequent sequence differs by one nucleotide. The chain has TRBV18 and TRBJ2-1, with D uncertain. This CDR3 contains 15 residues. The germline V gene encodes CDR1 KGHSH and CDR2 LQKENI. The V end lost 0 bases, the J end lost 6 bases, and 12 bases lay between the germline ends. CDR3 in DNA: TGTGCCAGCTCACCACCTAACGAGAGTGGCAATGAGCAGTTCTTC. Translating gives CASSPPNESGNEQFF.

This clonotype was observed at least ten times. This chain links TRBV7-8 with TRBJ2-7; 8 bases are shared with TRBD1. CDR3 length: 15 amino acids. J was trimmed by 5 bases and V by 1 base; bases with no gene match: 7. Germline lookup yields CDR1 SGHVS and CDR2 FQNEAQ. The CDR3 protein is CASSLEGTGVHEQYF. Written as DNA, the CDR3 is TGTGCCAGCAGCTTAGAGGGGACAGGAGTCCACGAGCAGTACTTC.

This clonotype has at least ten counts. V gene TRBV11-2 combines with J gene TRBJ2-1; TRBD2 agrees at 14 bases. The germline V gene has CDR1 SGHAT and CDR2 FQNNGV. The CDR3 is made up of 15 amino acids. V gave up 5 bases and J gave up 13 bases; unmatched junction bases: 10. The CDR3 DNA is TGTGCCAGCAGCCCGGGACTAGCGGGAGATCGTAGCCAGTTCTTC. It translates to CASSPGLAGDRSQFF.

The chain carries TRBV5-1 and TRBJ1-1; D may be TRBD1 (5 bases). The CDR3 totals 15 residues. The V gene lost 2 bases and the J gene lost 3 bases, with 14 bases spanning the gap. The germline gives CDR1 SGHRS, CDR2 YFSETQ. The DNA for the CDR3 is TGCGCCAGCAGCTTTGGCGGGGGGGGGGACACTGAAGCTTTCTTT. Amino acids: CASSFGGGGDTEAFF.

This chain connects TRBV7-9 to TRBJ1-3; TRBD1 matches at 8 bases. This CDR3 spans 14 amino acids. Germline V gives CDR1 SEHNR, CDR2 FQNEAQ (reference sequence). The junction had 8 bases not matched to a gene; V was cut back by 5 bases and J by 8 bases. The CDR3 loop is CASSTRTGKDTIYF. The CDR3 bases are TGTGCCAGCAGCACCCGGACAGGGAAGGACACCATATATTTT.

This clonotype came up many times. The rearrangement joins TRBV20-1 to TRBJ2-7; TRBD1 aligns across 12 bases. Trimming at V came to 5 bases and at J to 4 bases, leaving 12 bases not matched to a gene. The CDR3 runs to 16 residues. The germline V gene encodes CDR1 DFQATT and CDR2 SNEGSKA (reference sequence). For the CDR3, the DNA is TGCAGTGCTCCCGTCCCGGGACAGGGGGCGGGGTACGAGCAGTACTTC. This codes for CSAPVPGQGAGYEQYF.

This clonotype occurred a few times. The J gene is TRBJ2-3, the V gene TRBV6-1; weak D call: TRBD1 (6 bases). V was shortened by 6 bases and J by 2 bases, with 18 bases between the two germline ends. The CDR3 totals 16 residues. The V gene's germline CDR1 is MNHNS and CDR2 SASEGT. The CDR3 region is CASSLTGQRYTDTQYF. CDR3 nucleotides: TGTGCCAGCAGCCTGACGGGACAAAGGTACACAGATACGCAGTATTTT.

This clonotype was recorded a few times. The genes are TRBV18 and TRBJ1-1; D gene uncertain. This CDR3 has 15 amino acids. The germline V and J ends were trimmed by 6 bases and 1 base, with 15 bases remaining between them. Germline V CDR1 and CDR2: KGHSH, LQKENI. The chain's CDR3 is CASSQSSERNTEAFF. The CDR3 DNA follows: TGTGCCAGCTCCCAAAGTAGCGAGAGGAACACTGAAGCTTTCTTT.

This chain links TRBV28 with TRBJ1-2; D is uncertain. This CDR3 spans 11 amino acids. Germline V gene lookup returns CDR1 MDHEN and CDR2 SYDVKM. V lost 6 bases and J 6 bases, leaving 8 bases between the germline ends. The CDR3 is CASSMVDGYTF. The CDR3 nucleotides read TGTGCCAGCAGCATGGTGGATGGCTACACCTTC.

The chain couples TRBV6-1 to TRBJ2-7; 12 nucleotides match TRBD2. V was clipped by 7 bases and J by 0 bases; unmatched bases: 16. CDR1 MNHNS and CDR2 SASEGT come from the germline V gene. The CDR3 sequence is 19 residues long. This CDR3 is CASKEGSPGTSGYSYEQYF. The CDR3 DNA follows: TGTGCCAGCAAGGAGGGTTCCCCCGGGACTAGCGGGTACTCCTACGAGCAGTACTTC.

The rearrangement joins TRBV28 to TRBJ2-1; D not resolved. Germline lookup yields CDR1 MDHEN and CDR2 SYDVKM. Deletions cut 3 bases from V and 11 bases from J, with 11 bases between. This CDR3 region has 12 residues. This chain's CDR3 is CASSFSEDKQFF. CDR3 DNA sequence: TGTGCCAGCAGTTTCTCTGAAGACAAGCAGTTCTTC.

For this clonotype: A clone one base away is much larger, so this may be a read error. The gene calls are TRBV9 and TRBJ2-2; D perhaps matches TRBD2 (5 bases). The CDR3 has 14 residues. Germline CDR1 SGDLS, CDR2 YYNGEE. The V gene lost 1 base and the J gene lost 1 base, with 5 bases spanning the gap. DNA for the CDR3: TGTGCCAGCAGCGTACGGGAGAACACCGGGGAGCTGTTTTTT. Its protein is CASSVRENTGELFF.

This clonotype was seen repeatedly, ten times or more. DNA for the CDR3: TGTGCCAGCGGCGCAAACCAGGGGGGGTATGGCTACACCTTC. Amino acids: CASGANQGGYGYTF. The chain uses TRBV2 and TRBJ1-2; 7 bases are shared with TRBD1. The junction had 11 bases not matched to a gene; V was cut back by 8 bases and J by 5 bases. This CDR3 region has 14 residues. Germline CDR1 is SNHLY and CDR2 is FYNNEI.